This T cell receptor (beta chain) is from a study of CXCR3-negative and CXCR3-positive naive CD8 T cells. Study findings and constraints: TRBV-TRBJ usage was similar across naive CXCR3 subsets but distinct in memory cells. TRB CDR3 hydrophobicity was greater in CXCR3-positive naive cells than in CXCR3-negative naive cells. TRB CDR3 properties were used to infer TCR strength, and surface CD5 was comparable between naive subsets.

The CDR3 covers 17 residues. The germline gives CDR1 MNHEY, CDR2 SVGEGT. Per CD8+ T cell subset, triplicate sorts of 300,000 cells each were done. On this clonotype itself: Antigen: not known.

The authors made the TRB cDNA libraries by 5' RACE using UMI labels. TCRdb reanalyzed the 5' RACE reads, giving one entry per CDR3 protein sequence and no DNA. Its listing shows 150,000 or so distinct CDR3 sequences. This TCR derives from a human donor in good health. Some clones in this sample may be carry-over from other donors' samples. The rearrangement joins TRBV6-2 or TRBV6-3 to TRBJ2-2; TCRdb indicates TRBD1, and absent DNA this call remains unverified. Sequenced input: naive CXCR3+ CD8+ T cells from blood. Subset given: CD45RO-CCR7+CD27+CD95- naive CD8+ T cells expressing CXCR3 (TNR3+). CDR3 amino acids: CASSYYPPGTGTGELFF.